Reported below is one TCR beta chain. This record comes from a study of cytomegalovirus exposure and HLA in healthy donors. Amplification used 60 Vbeta primers and 13 Jbeta primers. Clones were sequenced by immunoSEQ multiplex PCR, and TCRdb holds only the in-frame ones, with some missing. The sample contains approximately 180,000 clones, more than 85% of which appear only once. The CDR3 consists of 13 residues. CDR1 MDHEN and CDR2 SYDVKM come from the germline V gene. V lost 5 bases, J lost 8 bases, and 13 bases lay in between. The study sampled nominally healthy donors, though unrecorded immune exposures were likely.

The rearrangement joins TRBV28 to TRBJ2-1; TRBD1 is a possible D gene (6 bases). The receptor comes from a woman in her late teens or twenties in good health and CMV-seronegative. Sample: PBMCs. CDR3 DNA sequence: TGTGCCAGCAGTCCTCTCAGGGGATATGAGCAGTTCTTC. It specifies CASSPLRGYEQFF.